A selection of T cell receptor beta chains follows, all from one sample in a study of Graves' ophthalmopathy and Graves' hyperthyroidism. TCRdb called the multiplex PCR reads again in MiXCR, with one record for every CDR3 protein. The sample consists of roughly 700,000 distinct CDR3 sequences, roughly 40% of them appearing once. Sequencing used peripheral blood. The source of these receptors is an adult man with Graves' ophthalmopathy. Each CDR3 is given with its conserved first and last residue. Some rows mark clone size as missing; the rest say once, few, many or name a class of expanded clone.

V gene,clone size,J gene,CDR3 protein
TRBV11-2,.,TRBJ2-5,CASSLGRGTQYF
TRBV12-3/TRBV12-4,few,TRBJ2-6,CASQSSGANVLTF
TRBV29-1,many,TRBJ2-7,CSVDSGTSGSYYEQYF
TRBV29-1,.,TRBJ1-2,CSGLAGGYGYTF
TRBV6-6,many,TRBJ2-6,CASSYGRGNPGANVLTF
TRBV25-1,.,TRBJ2-2,CASREARGTNTGELFF
TRBV20-1,.,TRBJ1-4,CSARDRGYREKLFF
TRBV29-1,many,TRBJ2-7,CSVRHLYEQYF
TRBV5-1,many,TRBJ1-2,CASKEGTQYDGYTF
TRBV15,.,TRBJ1-2,CATSSEGGYGYTF
TRBV20-1,.,TRBJ1-4,CSARDLTGVEKLFF
TRBV25-1,.,TRBJ2-2,CASSERFTGLNTGELFF
TRBV20-1,.,TRBJ2-5,CSLVDGWYQETQYF
TRBV12-3/TRBV12-4,.,TRBJ1-1,CASSREQNTEAFF